The T cell receptor (beta chain) described here comes from a study of cytotoxic CD8 clonotypes in ibrutinib-treated CLL (dated by TCRdb to the early 2020s). For the study in its entirety: The cohort included about 15 treatment-naive and about a dozen relapsed/refractory patients; roughly 17 were IGHV unmutated. Samples at response were collected after a median of about 13 months of treatment, with a range of about 6 to 40 months. Every sample from remission and from progressive disease was obtained while the patients were still on ibrutinib. An average of 255,043 productive templates and roughly 94,000 productive rearrangements was obtained per sample. Responses were partial in about 25 patients and complete in 2; after median approximately 69 months follow-up, some 15 stayed in remission and roughly twelve progressed. Longitudinal samples were obtainable from about 30% of the roughly 86 participants in the trial. Cryopreserved peripheral blood mononuclear cells were collected before treatment, at response, and at either disease progression or sustained remission.

Explained via the paper, the time point label denotes: progressive disease on ibrutinib. Roughly 2 micrograms of genomic DNA were extracted from cryopreserved PBMCs for TCR beta library preparation. Longitudinal blood samples from CLL patients receiving ibrutinib monotherapy were subjected to high-throughput TCR beta sequencing. Patients were enrolled in a phase 2 open-label single-center ibrutinib monotherapy trial. Comment on this clone: Its target antigen remains unknown. No qualities accompany the bases; no much larger clone lies one base away.

A MiSeq instrument was used for deep resolution sequencing, which targeted depths ranging from 1 in 1 million up to 1 in 200,000 T cells, with coverage averaging 10x for each clonotype. The immunoSEQ hsTCRB Kit was used to generate the TCR beta libraries. For the original study's pipeline: ImmunoSEQ Data Assistant and ImmunoSEQ Analyzer were used for data analysis, and V, D and J genes were assigned according to IMGT definitions. Clonality, which ranges from 0 to 1, was calculated by subtracting the normalized Shannon entropy of productive rearrangement frequencies from one. Only overrepresented clonotypes making up at least 0.05% of the repertoire of each patient were included in the public clonotype analysis. Some 13 age-matched healthy donor repertoires from immuneACCESS served as clonality controls. TCRdb carries this immuneACCESS record with in-frame sequences only. Its versions omit some clonotypes, under half of them owing to an unresolved V gene in the studies checked, with the rest unexplained. The V and J calls and clone size were taken over from that table, and D and trimming were inferred from the DNA. The sample table shows fewer than 300,000 clones, and roughly three quarters are seen once. Jointly, the top ten make up about 5.3% of the sample.

According to the germline V gene, CDR1 reads SGHRS and CDR2 reads YFSETQ. A distance of 2 bases separates the germline ends of V and J, which lose 4 bases and 0 bases respectively. The CDR3 runs 11 amino acids, cysteine and phenylalanine included. Of all the DNA, just the CDR3 is kept, 33 bases in frame from base 1. General study outcomes and caveats: At baseline, clonality was higher than in age-matched healthy donors and showed a strong correlation with circulating CD8+ T-cell counts. Lymph node repertoires were not examined, and the timing of sampling was not matched between patients in sustained remission and those whose disease progressed. Public clonotypes were rare and either shrank or stayed stable during treatment, and the rise in clonality at ibrutinib response reflected expansion of private clonotypes. An increase in clonality was observed at ibrutinib response, with clonality remaining stable during sustained remission and falling back toward baseline at progression.

Rearrangement joined TRBV5-1 to TRBJ2-7, with the D gene uncertain. This clonotype originated in a human donor with chronic lymphocytic leukemia. The specimen comprised PBMCs, sampled at disease progression, from a patient treated with ibrutinib. The DNA is as follows: TGCGCCAGCAGCGACTCCTACGAGCAGTACTTC. Its translation reads: CASSDSYEQYF.